The next 22 T cell receptor beta chains were all read from a single sample in a study of response to subunit inactivated influenza vaccine (dated by TCRdb to 2017 to 2018). The library was generated by RT-PCR. Reads for this sample came from an Illumina HiSeq 2500. TCRdb cleaned the public reads at Q25 with fastp, built clones with MiXCR and kept in-frame beta chains. All rows with the same CDR3 protein become a single entry with the most common DNA and genes. The sample table records hundreds of thousands of distinct CDR3 sequences; around 14% of these occur just once. The ten largest account for about 9.9% of the sample. Here the sequenced sample was PBMCs from blood, taken 11 to 12 days after vaccination. These receptors were taken from a man aged 45 to 65 who received an inactivated influenza vaccine. Donor details come from another sample of the same person, matched by shared clones.

This clonotype was picked up a small number of times. The chain uses TRBV3-1 and TRBJ1-2, with unresolved D. V was pared by 2 bases and J by 7 bases, with 11 bases between. The V gene's germline CDR1 is LGHDT and CDR2 YNNKEL (reference sequence). The CDR3 loop spans 13 amino acids. In DNA, the CDR3 is TGTGCCAGCAGCCAAAATGGAGGGCCTGGCTACACCTTC. Protein sequence: CASSQNGGPGYTF.

The chain links TRBV7-9 to TRBJ1-4; D may be TRBD1 (5 bases). Germline CDR1 reads SEHNR; CDR2 reads FQNEAQ (reference sequence). The CDR3 loop spans 14 amino acids. V lost 5 bases and J 3 bases, leaving 10 bases between the germline ends. The CDR3 is CASSPDISNEKLFF. Here the CDR3 DNA reads TGTGCCAGCAGCCCGGACATTTCTAATGAAAAACTGTTTTTT.

This clonotype was counted at least ten times. The V gene is TRBV11-2, the J gene TRBJ2-1; D remains unclear. The V end lost 3 bases, the J end lost 4 bases, and 7 bases lay between the germline ends. Per germline, CDR1 SGHAT and CDR2 FQNNGV. The length of the CDR3 is 13 residues. The CDR3 protein is CASSLVSYNEQFF. In DNA form, the CDR3 reads TGTGCCAGCAGCTTGGTGAGTTACAATGAGCAGTTCTTC.

This clonotype showed up many times. The chain combines TRBV29-1 with TRBJ1-1, with D perhaps TRBD1 (5 bases). This CDR3 comprises 12 residues. V was cut by 7 bases and J by 8 bases, with 17 bases left in between. Germline loops: CDR1 SQVTM, CDR2 ANQGSEA. This chain's CDR3 is CSAKGGADEAFF. The CDR3 region has the DNA TGCAGCGCAAAAGGTGGGGCAGACGAAGCTTTCTTT.

This clonotype was detected only a few times. The chain has TRBV29-1 and TRBJ2-7; 11 bases map to TRBD2. The length of the CDR3 is 15 residues. V was clipped by 6 bases and J by 4 bases; unmatched bases: 11. The germline gives CDR1 SQVTM, CDR2 ANQGSEA. In nucleotides, the CDR3 is TGCAGCGTGAAATTGTCGGGACTAGCGGTGTACGAGCAGTACTTC. Translation: CSVKLSGLAVYEQYF.

This clonotype was recorded a few times. V and J are TRBV6-2 or TRBV6-3 and TRBJ1-2; possibly TRBD1 for D (6 bases). The CDR3 spans 12 residues. CDR1 MNHEY and CDR2 SVGEGT come from the germline V gene. Deletions cut 2 bases from V and 6 bases from J, with 7 bases between. The chain's CDR3 is CASSYTGNGYTF. CDR3 nucleotides: TGTGCCAGCAGTTACACAGGGAATGGCTACACCTTC.

This clonotype was detected only a few times. The gene calls are TRBV12-3 or TRBV12-4 and TRBJ1-2, with TRBD1 as a possible D gene (5 bases). V lost 3 bases and J 4 bases, leaving 9 bases between the germline ends. This CDR3 has 13 amino acids. As DNA, the CDR3 is TGTGCCAGCAGTTTTGGGGCCGGCTATGGCTACACCTTC. Protein: CASSFGAGYGYTF.

This clonotype has more than one count but fewer than ten. The CDR3 loop is CASSAGHNSYEQYF. The CDR3 DNA reads TGCGCCAGCAGCGCGGGACACAATTCCTACGAGCAGTACTTC. This chain connects TRBV5-1 to TRBJ2-7; D may be TRBD1 or TRBD2 (6 bases each). V lost 4 bases and J lost 1, with 12 bases in between. The CDR3 extends over 14 amino acids. The germline gives CDR1 SGHRS, CDR2 YFSETQ.

This clonotype came up a few times. The DNA for the CDR3 is TGCAGCGTGGGGACAGCGGCGTACACAGATACGCAGTATTTT. Amino acids: CSVGTAAYTDTQYF. This chain links TRBV29-1 with TRBJ2-3; 7 bases are a match to TRBD1. CDR3 length: 14 amino acids. In germline, CDR1 is SQVTM, CDR2 ANQGSEA. V trimming: 6 bases; J trimming: 2 bases; junction bases outside the gene matches: 8.

This chain links TRBV5-1 with TRBJ2-5; 9 bases map to TRBD2. The CDR3 covers 14 residues. Germline loops: CDR1 SGHRS, CDR2 YFSETQ. V was clipped by 7 bases and J by 4 bases; unmatched bases: 8. The CDR3 bases are TGCGCCAGCCTAAGCGGGGGGCCTCGAGAGACCCAGTACTTC. Encoded protein: CASLSGGPRETQYF.

This clonotype was seen only a few times. J is TRBJ2-3 and V is TRBV12-3 or TRBV12-4; perhaps TRBD2 as D (6 bases). This CDR3 has 13 residues. V gave up 8 bases and J gave up 4 bases, with 13 bases separating them. The CDR3 nucleotides read TGTGCCAGCGTTGCGGGGAGGTCAGATACGCAGTATTTT. This sequence encodes CASVAGRSDTQYF.

The chain uses TRBV5-1 and TRBJ2-1, with D possibly TRBD2 on 5 matching bases. V was trimmed by 1 base and J by 0 bases, leaving 14 bases between them. Per germline, CDR1 SGHRS and CDR2 YFSETQ. The CDR3 is made up of 17 amino acids. The CDR3 region is CASSLWFGESSYNEQFF. CDR3 in DNA: TGCGCCAGCAGCTTGTGGTTCGGGGAAAGCTCCTACAATGAGCAGTTCTTC.

This clonotype was recorded at least ten times. The chain combines TRBV11-3 with TRBJ2-1, with D unresolved. V dropped 4 bases and J dropped 12 bases, with 16 bases sitting between them. The CDR3 totals 13 residues. CDR1 is SGHNT and CDR2 is YENEEA in the germline V gene. The CDR3 loop is CASSSRTVSGQFF. The CDR3 DNA follows: TGTGCCAGCAGCTCCCGGACGGTGTCAGGGCAGTTCTTC.

The V gene is TRBV12-3 or TRBV12-4, the J gene TRBJ1-4, with 8 bases aligning to TRBD1. J gave up 7 bases and V 5 bases, and 6 bases lay outside the gene matches. CDR3 length equals 14 residues. CDR3: CASSPQGEGEKLFF. The CDR3 DNA follows: TGTGCCAGCAGTCCACAGGGGGAAGGTGAAAAACTGTTTTTT.

The V and J genes are TRBV11-2 and TRBJ2-5, with unresolved D. Germline loops: CDR1 SGHAT, CDR2 FQNNGV. The length of the CDR3 is 14 residues. The V and J ends lost 5 bases and 0 bases respectively, with 10 bases between them. DNA for the CDR3: TGTGCCAGCAGCGGCTCCATGTACCAAGAGACCCAGTACTTC. It encodes CASSGSMYQETQYF.

This clonotype was counted a few times. This chain uses TRBV12-3 or TRBV12-4 with TRBJ1-1, with D tentatively TRBD1 (6 bases). This CDR3 has 17 amino acids. Trimming shortened V by 3 bases and J by 0 bases, and 17 bases separated the two germline ends. CDR3 residues: CASSFSQAGEVNTEAFF. DNA for the CDR3: TGTGCCAGCAGTTTCAGCCAGGCAGGGGAAGTGAACACTGAAGCTTTCTTT.

This clonotype was observed once. The chain combines TRBV7-2 with TRBJ2-3; a possible D gene is TRBD1 (5 bases). This CDR3 is built from 16 residues. V lost 0 bases, J lost 0 bases, and 10 bases lay in between. CDR1 is SGHTA, CDR2 FQGNSA, per germline. CDR3 coding DNA: TGTGCCAGCAGCTTAGCACGACAGCGTAGCACAGATACGCAGTATTTT. This sequence encodes CASSLARQRSTDTQYF.

V is TRBV15 and J is TRBJ1-2; D not certain. The CDR3 sequence is 13 residues long. V was clipped by 5 bases and J by 4 bases, with 11 bases between them. Germline V gives CDR1 LNHNV, CDR2 YYDKDF (reference sequence). Here the CDR3 reads CATSGEGGYGYTF. CDR3 bases: TGTGCCACCAGCGGGGAGGGCGGCTATGGCTACACCTTC.

This clonotype was observed a few times. The V call is TRBV29-1, the J call TRBJ2-4; TRBD2 agrees at 10 bases. CDR1 and CDR2 (germline): SQVTM, ANQGSEA. Unmatched junction bases numbered 3, after V lost 4 bases and J lost 6 bases. This CDR3 is 13 amino acids long. Written as DNA, the CDR3 is TGCAGCGTTGTATTAGCGGGGGGAAACATTCAGTACTTC. Its translation: CSVVLAGGNIQYF.

In this sample, this clonotype turned up a few times. CDR3 DNA: TGTGCCAGCAGCTTGGATGTGGCTGGGGCCAACGTCCTGACTTTC. It specifies CASSLDVAGANVLTF. The chain joins TRBV5-5 to TRBJ2-6; D gene uncertain. This CDR3 spans 15 amino acids. V lost 0 bases, J lost 2 bases, and 6 bases lay in between. Germline lookup yields CDR1 SGHKS and CDR2 YYEKEE (reference sequence).

This clonotype was detected only a few times. The chain uses TRBV6-1 and TRBJ1-2, with D maybe TRBD1 (6 bases). CDR3 length: 13 residues. Trimming removed 6 bases at V and 8 bases at J, with 16 bases between. CDR1 and CDR2 from the germline V gene are MNHNS and SASEGT. CDR3 amino acids: CASRAAGGEGYTF. CDR3 sequence (DNA): TGTGCCAGCAGAGCCGCGGGGGGCGAGGGCTACACCTTC.

This clonotype showed up just once. The genes are TRBV9 and TRBJ2-1, with a weak D call TRBD1 (6 bases). Germline CDR1 SGDLS, CDR2 YYNGEE. The CDR3 covers 18 residues. Trimming stripped 4 bases from V and 7 bases from J, with 27 bases between. The chain's CDR3 is CASSLAGASGSLWNEQFF. CDR3 sequence (DNA): TGTGCCAGCAGCCTAGCAGGGGCTTCAGGCTCATTGTGGAATGAGCAGTTCTTC.